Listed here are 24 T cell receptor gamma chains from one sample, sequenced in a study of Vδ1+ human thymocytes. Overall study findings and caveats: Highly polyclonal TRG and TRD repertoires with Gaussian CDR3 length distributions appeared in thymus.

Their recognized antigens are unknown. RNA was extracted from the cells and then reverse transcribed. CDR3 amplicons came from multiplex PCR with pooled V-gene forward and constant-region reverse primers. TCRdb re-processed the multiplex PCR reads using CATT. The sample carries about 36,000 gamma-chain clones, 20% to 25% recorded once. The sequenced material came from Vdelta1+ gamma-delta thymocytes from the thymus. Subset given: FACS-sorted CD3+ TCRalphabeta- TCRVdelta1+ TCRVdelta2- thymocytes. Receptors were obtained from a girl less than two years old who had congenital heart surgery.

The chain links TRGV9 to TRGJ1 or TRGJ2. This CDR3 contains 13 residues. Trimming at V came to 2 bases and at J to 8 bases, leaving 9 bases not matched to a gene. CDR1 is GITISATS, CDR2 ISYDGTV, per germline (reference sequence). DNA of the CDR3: TGTGCCTTGTGGGAGGCCCCTCCTAATAAGAAACTCTTT. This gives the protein CALWEAPPNKKLF.

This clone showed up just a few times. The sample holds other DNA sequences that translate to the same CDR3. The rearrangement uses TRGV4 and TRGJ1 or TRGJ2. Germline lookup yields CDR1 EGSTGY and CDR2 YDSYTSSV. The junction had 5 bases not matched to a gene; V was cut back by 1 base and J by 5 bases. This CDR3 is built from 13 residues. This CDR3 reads CATWDGVDYKKLF. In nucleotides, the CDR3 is TGTGCCACCTGGGATGGAGTAGATTATAAGAAACTCTTT.

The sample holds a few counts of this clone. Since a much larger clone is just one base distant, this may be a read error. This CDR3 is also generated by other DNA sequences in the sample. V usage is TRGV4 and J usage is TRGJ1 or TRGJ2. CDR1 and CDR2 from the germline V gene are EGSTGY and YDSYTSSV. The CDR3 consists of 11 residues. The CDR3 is CATWDGPEKLF. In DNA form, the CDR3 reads TGTGCTACCTGGGACGGGCCGGAGAAACTCTTT.

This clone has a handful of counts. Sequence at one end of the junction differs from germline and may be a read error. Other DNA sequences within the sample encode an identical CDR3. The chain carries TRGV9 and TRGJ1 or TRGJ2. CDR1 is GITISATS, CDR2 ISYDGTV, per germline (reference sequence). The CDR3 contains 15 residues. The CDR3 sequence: CALWEVHENYYKKLF. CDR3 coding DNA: TGTGCATTGTGGGAGGTGCACGAGAATTATTATAAGAAACTCTTT.

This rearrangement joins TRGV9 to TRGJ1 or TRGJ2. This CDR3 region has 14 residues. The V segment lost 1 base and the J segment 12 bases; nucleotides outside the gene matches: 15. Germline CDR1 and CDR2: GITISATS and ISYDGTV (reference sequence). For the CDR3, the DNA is TGTGCCTTGTGGGAGGTCTCGGAAGGTGAATGGAAACTCTTT. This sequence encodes CALWEVSEGEWKLF.

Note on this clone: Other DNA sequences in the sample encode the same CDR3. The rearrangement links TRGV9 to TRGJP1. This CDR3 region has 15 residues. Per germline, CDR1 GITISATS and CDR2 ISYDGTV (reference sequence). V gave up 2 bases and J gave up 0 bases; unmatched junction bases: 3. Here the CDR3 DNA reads TGTGCCTTGTGGGAGGCATATACCACTGGTTGGTTCAAGATATTT. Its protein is CALWEAYTTGWFKIF.

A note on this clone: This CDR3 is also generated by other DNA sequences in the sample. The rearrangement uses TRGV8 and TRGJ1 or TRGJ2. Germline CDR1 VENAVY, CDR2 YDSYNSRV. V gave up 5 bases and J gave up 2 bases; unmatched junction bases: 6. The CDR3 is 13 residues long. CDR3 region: CATWAEDYYKKLF. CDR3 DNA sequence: TGTGCCACCTGGGCCGAGGATTATTATAAGAAACTCTTT.

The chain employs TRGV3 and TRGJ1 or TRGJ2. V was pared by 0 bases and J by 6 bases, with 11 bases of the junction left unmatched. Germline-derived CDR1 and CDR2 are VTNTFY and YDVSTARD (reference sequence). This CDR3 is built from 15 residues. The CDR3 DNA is TGTGCCACCTGGGACAGGCTCCGGTTTCGTTATAAGAAACTCTTT. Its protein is CATWDRLRFRYKKLF.

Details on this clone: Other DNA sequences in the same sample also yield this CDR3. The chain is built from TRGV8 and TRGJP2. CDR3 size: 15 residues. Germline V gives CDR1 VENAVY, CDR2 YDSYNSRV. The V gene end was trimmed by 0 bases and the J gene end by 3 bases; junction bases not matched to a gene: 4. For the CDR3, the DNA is TGTGCCACCTGGGATAGGCTGGGTAGTGATTGGATCAAGACGTTT. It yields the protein CATWDRLGSDWIKTF.

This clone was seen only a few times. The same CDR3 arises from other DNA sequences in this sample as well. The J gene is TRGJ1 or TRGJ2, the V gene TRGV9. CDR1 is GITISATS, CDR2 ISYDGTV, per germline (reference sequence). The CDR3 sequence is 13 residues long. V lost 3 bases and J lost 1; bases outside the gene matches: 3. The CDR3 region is CALWESNYYKKLF. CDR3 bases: TGTGCCTTGTGGGAGTCCAATTATTATAAGAAACTCTTT.

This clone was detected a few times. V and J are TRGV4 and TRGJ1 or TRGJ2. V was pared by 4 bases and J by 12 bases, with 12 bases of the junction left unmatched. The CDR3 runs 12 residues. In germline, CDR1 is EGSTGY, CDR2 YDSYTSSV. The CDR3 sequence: CATWDAPEGKLF. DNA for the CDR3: TGTGCCACCTGGGACGCCCCAGAGGGGAAACTCTTT.

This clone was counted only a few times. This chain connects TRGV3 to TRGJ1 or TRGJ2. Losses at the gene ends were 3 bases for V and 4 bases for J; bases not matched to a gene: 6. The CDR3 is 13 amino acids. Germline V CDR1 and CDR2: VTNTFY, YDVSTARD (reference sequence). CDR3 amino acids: CATWDAGYYKKLF. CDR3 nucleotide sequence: TGTGCCACCTGGGACGCGGGATATTATAAGAAACTCTTT.

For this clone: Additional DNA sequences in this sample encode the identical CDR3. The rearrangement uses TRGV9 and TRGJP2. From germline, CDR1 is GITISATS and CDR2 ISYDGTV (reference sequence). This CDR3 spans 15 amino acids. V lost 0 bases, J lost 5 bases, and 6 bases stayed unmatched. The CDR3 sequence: CALWEVHGSDWIKTF. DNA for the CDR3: TGTGCCTTGTGGGAGGTGCATGGGAGTGATTGGATCAAGACGTTT.

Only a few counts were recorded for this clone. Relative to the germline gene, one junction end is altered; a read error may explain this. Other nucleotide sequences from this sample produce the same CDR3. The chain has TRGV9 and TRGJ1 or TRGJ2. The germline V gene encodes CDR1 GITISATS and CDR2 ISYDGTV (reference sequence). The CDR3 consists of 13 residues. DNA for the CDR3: TGTGCCTTGTGGGAGGTTAGTTATTATAAGAAGCTCTTT. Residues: CALWEVSYYKKLF.

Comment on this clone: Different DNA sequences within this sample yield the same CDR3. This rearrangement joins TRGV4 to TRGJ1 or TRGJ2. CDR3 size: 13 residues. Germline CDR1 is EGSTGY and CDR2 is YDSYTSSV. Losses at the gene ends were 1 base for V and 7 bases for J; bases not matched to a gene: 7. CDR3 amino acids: CATWDGPGYKKLF. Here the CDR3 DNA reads TGTGCCACCTGGGATGGACCAGGGTATAAGAAACTCTTT.

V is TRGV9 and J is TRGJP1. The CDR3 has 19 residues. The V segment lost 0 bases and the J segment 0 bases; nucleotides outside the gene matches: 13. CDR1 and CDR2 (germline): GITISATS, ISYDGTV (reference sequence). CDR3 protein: CALWEVAPFQNTTGWFKIF. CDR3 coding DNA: TGTGCCTTGTGGGAGGTGGCCCCATTCCAGAATACCACTGGTTGGTTCAAGATATTT.

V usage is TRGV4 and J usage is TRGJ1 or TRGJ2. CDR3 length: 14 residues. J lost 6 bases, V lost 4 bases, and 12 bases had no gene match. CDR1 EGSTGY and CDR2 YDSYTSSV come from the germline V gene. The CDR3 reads CATWERGWGYKKLF. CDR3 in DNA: TGTGCCACCTGGGAGAGGGGGTGGGGTTATAAGAAACTCTTT.

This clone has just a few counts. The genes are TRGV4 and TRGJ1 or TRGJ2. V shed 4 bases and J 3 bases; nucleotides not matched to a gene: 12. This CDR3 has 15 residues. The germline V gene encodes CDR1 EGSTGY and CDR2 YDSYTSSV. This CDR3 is CATWDGRGAYYKKLF. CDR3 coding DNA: TGTGCCACCTGGGACGGCAGAGGGGCTTATTATAAGAAACTCTTT.

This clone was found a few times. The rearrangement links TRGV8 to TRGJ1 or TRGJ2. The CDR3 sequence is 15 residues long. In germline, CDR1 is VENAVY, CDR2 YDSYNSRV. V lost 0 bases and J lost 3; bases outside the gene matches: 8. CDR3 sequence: CATWDRPYLYYKKLF. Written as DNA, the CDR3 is TGTGCCACCTGGGATAGGCCGTACCTTTATTATAAGAAACTCTTT.

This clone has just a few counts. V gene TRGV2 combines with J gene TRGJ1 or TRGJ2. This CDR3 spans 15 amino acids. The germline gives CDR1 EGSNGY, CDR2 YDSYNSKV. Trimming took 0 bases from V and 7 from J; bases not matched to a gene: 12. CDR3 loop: CATWDGRKRSYKKLF. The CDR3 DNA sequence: TGTGCCACCTGGGACGGGCGTAAACGTAGCTATAAGAAACTCTTT.

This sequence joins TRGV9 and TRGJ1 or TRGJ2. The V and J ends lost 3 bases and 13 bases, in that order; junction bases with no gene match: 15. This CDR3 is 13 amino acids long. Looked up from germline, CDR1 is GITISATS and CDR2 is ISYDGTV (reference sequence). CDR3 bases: TGTGCCTTGTGGGAGCTCCCCTCTCCCATTAAACTCTTT. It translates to CALWELPSPIKLF.

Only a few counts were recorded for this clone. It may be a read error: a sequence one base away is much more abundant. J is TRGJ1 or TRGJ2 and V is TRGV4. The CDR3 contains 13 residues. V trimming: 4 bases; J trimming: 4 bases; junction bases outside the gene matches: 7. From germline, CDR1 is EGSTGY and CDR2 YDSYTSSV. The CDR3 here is CATWDGWYYKKLF. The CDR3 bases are TGTGCCACCTGGGACGGGTGGTATTATAAGAAACTCTTT.

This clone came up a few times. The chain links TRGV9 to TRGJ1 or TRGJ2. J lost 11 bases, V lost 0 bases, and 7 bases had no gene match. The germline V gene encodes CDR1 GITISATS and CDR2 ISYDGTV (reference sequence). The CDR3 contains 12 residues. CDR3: CALWEVHRQKLF. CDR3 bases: TGTGCCTTGTGGGAGGTGCATAGGCAGAAACTCTTT.

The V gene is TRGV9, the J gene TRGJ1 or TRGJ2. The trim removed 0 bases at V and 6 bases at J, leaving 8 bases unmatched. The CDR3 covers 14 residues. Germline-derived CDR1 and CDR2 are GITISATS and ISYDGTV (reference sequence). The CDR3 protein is CALWEVPTGYKKLF. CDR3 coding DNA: TGTGCCTTGTGGGAGGTGCCGACGGGTTATAAGAAACTCTTT.